Following are 6 T cell receptor beta chains from one sample sequenced in a study of regulatory T cells in long-lasting Graves disease. With iRepertoire HTBI primers and Arm-PCR of CDR3 regions, TCR beta libraries were built. TCRdb re-called the multiplex PCR reads with MiXCR, one entry per CDR3 protein. Seen here are 700,000 or so distinct CDR3 sequences, around 30% observed once, and the top ten hold about 42%. The sample's time point: persistent/refractory GD, antithyroid drugs over 5 years with positive TRAb. RNA from PBMCs was the source of the TCR library. This specimen was peripheral blood mononuclear cells (PBMCs), taken when the disease was refractory, from a patient treated with antithyroid drugs. These receptors originate from a female donor with Graves disease.

This clonotype turned up a few times. The genes are TRBV30 and TRBJ1-1, with D maybe TRBD1 (5 bases). Germline V gene lookup returns CDR1 GTSNPN and CDR2 SVGIG (reference sequence). The CDR3 is 14 amino acids. Between the trimmed V and J ends, which lost 2 bases and 7 bases, there was a span of 17 bases. CDR3 coding DNA: TGTGCCTGGAGTCCAGGGTTTGGAGAGGATGAAGCTTTCTTT. Translation: CAWSPGFGEDEAFF.

This clonotype was counted ten times or more. J is TRBJ1-6 and V is TRBV2, with D possibly TRBD1 on 5 matching bases. The V and J ends lost 6 bases and 10 bases respectively, with 16 bases between them. Germline V gene data show CDR1 as SNHLY and CDR2 as FYNNEI. The CDR3 spans 14 residues. The CDR3 DNA follows: TGTGCCAGCAGGCGGGACGGTGAAAACTCACCCCTCCACTTT. Its translation: CASRRDGENSPLHF.

The genes are TRBV6-5 and TRBJ2-2, with D unclear. Germline V gene data show CDR1 as MNHEY and CDR2 as SVGAGI. Trimming left V 0 bases short and J 3 bases short, with 8 bases between. The CDR3 runs 15 residues. In DNA form, the CDR3 reads TGTGCCAGCAGTTACTCAGTAGGGCACACCGGGGAGCTGTTTTTT. It specifies CASSYSVGHTGELFF.

This clonotype has a handful of counts. The rearrangement joins TRBV5-4 to TRBJ1-1; D is perhaps TRBD1 (5 bases). CDR1 SGHNT and CDR2 YYREEE come from the germline V gene (reference sequence). The V gene lost 0 bases and the J gene lost 4 bases, with 13 bases spanning the gap. CDR3 size: 15 residues. The CDR3 DNA follows: TGTGCCAGCAGCTTGGCGGGATCCGGGGGCACTGAAGCTTTCTTT. The encoded protein is CASSLAGSGGTEAFF. Based on the CDR3 plus reference TRBV5-4 and TRBJ1-1, the full variable domain is ETGVTQSPTHLIKTRGQQVTLRCSSQSGHNTVSWYQQALGQGPQFIFQYYREEENGRGNFPPRFSGLQFPNYSSELNVNALELDDSALYLCASSLAGSGGTEAFFGQGTRLTVV.

V and J are TRBV12-3 or TRBV12-4 and TRBJ1-2, with a tentative D call TRBD1 (5 bases). This CDR3 has 15 amino acids. Trimming removed 1 base from V and 7 bases from J, with 16 bases in between. The CDR3 DNA is TGTGCCAGCAGTTTAGGCCGGCTATTGGGGACTGGCTACACCTTC. Encoded protein: CASSLGRLLGTGYTF.

V usage is TRBV6-2 or TRBV6-3 and J usage is TRBJ2-5; possibly TRBD1 or TRBD2 for D (5 bases each). V was pared by 2 bases and J by 1 base, with 8 bases between. The CDR3 has 14 residues. CDR1 is MNHEY, CDR2 SVGEGT, per germline. The CDR3 reads CASSYGGTQETQYF. The DNA for the CDR3 is TGTGCCAGCAGTTACGGGGGTACCCAAGAGACCCAGTACTTC.